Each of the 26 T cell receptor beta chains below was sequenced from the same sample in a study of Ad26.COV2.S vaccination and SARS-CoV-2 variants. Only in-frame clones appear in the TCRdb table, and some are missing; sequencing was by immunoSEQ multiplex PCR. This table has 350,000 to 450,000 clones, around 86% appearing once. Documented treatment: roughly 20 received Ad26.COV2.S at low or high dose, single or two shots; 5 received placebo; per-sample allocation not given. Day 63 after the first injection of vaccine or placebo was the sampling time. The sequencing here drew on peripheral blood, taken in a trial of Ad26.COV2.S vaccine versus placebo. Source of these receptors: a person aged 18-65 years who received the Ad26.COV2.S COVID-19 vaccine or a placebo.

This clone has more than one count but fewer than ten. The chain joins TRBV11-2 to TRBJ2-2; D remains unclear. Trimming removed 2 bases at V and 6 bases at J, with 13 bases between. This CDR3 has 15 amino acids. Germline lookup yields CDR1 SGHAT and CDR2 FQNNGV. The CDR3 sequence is CASSLSGPSPGELFF. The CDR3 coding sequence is TGTGCCAGCAGCTTATCCGGACCCTCTCCCGGGGAGCTGTTTTTT.

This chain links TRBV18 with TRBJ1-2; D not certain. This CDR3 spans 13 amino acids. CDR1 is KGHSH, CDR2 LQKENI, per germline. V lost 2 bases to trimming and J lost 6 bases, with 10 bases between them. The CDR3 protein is CASSPVIRDGYTF. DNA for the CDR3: TGTGCCAGCTCACCAGTAATCAGAGATGGCTACACCTTC.

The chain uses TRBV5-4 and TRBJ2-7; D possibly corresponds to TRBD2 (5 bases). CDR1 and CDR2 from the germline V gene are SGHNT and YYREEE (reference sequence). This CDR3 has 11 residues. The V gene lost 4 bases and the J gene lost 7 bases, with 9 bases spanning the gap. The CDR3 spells CASSRQREQYF. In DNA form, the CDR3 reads TGTGCCAGCAGCAGGCAGCGGGAGCAGTACTTC.

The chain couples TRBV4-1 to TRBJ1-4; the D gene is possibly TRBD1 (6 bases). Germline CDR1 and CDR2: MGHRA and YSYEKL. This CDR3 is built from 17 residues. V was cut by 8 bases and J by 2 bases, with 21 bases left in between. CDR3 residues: CASHREGGAVTNEKLFF. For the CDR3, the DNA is TGCGCCAGCCATAGGGAAGGGGGGGCCGTCACTAATGAAAAACTGTTTTTT.

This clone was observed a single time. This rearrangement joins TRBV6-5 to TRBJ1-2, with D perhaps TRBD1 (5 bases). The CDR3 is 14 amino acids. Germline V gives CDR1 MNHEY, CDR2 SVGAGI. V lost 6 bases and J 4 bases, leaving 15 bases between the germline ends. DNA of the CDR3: TGTGCCAGCAGCGCAAAGTGGGACGCCTATGGCTACACCTTC. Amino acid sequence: CASSAKWDAYGYTF.

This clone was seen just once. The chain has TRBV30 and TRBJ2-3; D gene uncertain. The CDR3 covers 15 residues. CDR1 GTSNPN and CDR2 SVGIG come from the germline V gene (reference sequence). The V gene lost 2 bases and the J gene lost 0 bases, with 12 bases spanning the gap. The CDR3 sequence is CAWSYGSTSTDTQYF. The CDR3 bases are TGTGCCTGGAGTTATGGCAGTACTAGCACAGATACGCAGTATTTT.

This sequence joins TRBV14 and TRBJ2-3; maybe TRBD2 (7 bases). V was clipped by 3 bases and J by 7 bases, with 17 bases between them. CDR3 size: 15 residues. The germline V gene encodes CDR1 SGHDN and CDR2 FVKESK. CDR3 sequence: CASSHPRGGAYTQYF. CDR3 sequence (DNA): TGTGCCAGCAGCCACCCTAGGGGGGGGGCCTATACGCAGTATTTT. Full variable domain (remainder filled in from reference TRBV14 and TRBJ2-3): EAGVTQFPSHSVIEKGQTVTLRCDPISGHDNLYWYRRVMGKEIKFLLHFVKESKQDESGMPNNRFLAERTGGTYSTLKVQPAELEDSGVYFCASSHPRGGAYTQYFGPGTRLTVL.

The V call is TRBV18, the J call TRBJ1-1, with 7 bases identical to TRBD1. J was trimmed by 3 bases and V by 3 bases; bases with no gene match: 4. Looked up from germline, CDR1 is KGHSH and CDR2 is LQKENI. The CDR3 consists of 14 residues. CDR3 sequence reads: CASSPRQGDTEAFF. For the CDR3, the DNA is TGTGCCAGCTCACCTCGGCAGGGGGACACTGAAGCTTTCTTT.

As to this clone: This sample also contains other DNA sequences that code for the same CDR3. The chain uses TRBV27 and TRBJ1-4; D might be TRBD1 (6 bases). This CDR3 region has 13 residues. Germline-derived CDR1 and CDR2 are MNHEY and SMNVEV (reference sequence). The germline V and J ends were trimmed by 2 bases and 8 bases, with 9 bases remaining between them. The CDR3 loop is CASSLGGREKLFF. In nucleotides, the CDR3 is TGTGCCAGCAGTTTAGGGGGCCGGGAAAAACTGTTTTTT. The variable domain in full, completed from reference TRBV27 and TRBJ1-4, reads EAQVTQNPRYLITVTGKKLTVTCSQNMNHEYMSWYRQDPGLGLRQIYYSMNVEVTDKGDVPEGYKVSRKEKRNFPLILESPSPNQTSLYFCASSLGGREKLFFGSGTQLSVL.

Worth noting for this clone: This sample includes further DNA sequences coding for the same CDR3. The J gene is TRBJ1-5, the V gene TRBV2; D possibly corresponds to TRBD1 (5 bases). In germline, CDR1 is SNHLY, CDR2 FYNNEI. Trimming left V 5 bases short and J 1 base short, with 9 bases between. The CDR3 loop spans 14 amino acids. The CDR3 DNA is TGTGCCAGCAGTCGAGGACAAAGCAATCAGCCCCAGCATTTT. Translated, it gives CASSRGQSNQPQHF.

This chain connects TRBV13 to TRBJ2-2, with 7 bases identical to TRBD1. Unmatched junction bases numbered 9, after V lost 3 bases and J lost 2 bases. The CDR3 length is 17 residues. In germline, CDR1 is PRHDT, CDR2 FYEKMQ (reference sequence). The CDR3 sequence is CASSFRPAGGNTGELFF. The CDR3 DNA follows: TGTGCCAGCAGCTTTCGTCCCGCAGGGGGTAACACCGGGGAGCTGTTTTTT.

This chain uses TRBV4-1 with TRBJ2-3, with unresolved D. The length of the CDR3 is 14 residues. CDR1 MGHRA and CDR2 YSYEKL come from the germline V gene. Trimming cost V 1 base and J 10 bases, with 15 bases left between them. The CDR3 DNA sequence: TGCGCCAGCAGCCAAGCATCGGAGAGAGTTTCGCAGTATTTT. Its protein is CASSQASERVSQYF.

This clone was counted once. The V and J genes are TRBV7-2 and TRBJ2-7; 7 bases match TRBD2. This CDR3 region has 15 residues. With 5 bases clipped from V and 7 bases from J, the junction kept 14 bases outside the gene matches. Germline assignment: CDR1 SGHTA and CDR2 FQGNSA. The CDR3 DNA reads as TGTGCCAGCAGCCCGACCCCGGGCGCCGGGGGGGAGCAGTACTTC. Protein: CASSPTPGAGGEQYF.

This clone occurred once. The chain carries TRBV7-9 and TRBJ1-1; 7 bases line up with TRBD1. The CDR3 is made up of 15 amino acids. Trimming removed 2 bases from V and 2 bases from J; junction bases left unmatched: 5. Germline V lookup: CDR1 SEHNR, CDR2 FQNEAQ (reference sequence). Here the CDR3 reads CASSLNRGANTEAFF. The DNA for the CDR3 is TGTGCCAGCAGCTTAAACAGGGGAGCAAACACTGAAGCTTTCTTT.

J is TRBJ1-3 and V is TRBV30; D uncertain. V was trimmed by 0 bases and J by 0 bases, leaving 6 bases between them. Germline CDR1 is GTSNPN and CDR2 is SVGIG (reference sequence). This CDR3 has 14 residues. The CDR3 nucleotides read TGTGCCTGGAGTGTATGGAACTCTGGAAACACCATATATTTT. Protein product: CAWSVWNSGNTIYF.

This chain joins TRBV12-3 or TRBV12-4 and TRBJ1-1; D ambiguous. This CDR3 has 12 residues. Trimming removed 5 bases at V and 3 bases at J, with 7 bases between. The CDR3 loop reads CASSPEDTEAFF. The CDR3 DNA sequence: TGTGCCAGCAGTCCAGAGGACACTGAAGCTTTCTTT.

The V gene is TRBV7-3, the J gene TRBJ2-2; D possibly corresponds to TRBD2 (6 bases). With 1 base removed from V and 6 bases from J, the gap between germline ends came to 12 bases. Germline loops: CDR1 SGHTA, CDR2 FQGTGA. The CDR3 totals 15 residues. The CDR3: CASSLSGTSPGELFF. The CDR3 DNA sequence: TGTGCCAGCAGCTTAAGCGGCACTAGCCCCGGGGAGCTGTTTTTT.

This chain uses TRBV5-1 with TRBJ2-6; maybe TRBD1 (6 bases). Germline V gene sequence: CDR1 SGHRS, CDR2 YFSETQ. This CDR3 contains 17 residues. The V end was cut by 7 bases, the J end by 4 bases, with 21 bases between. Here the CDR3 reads CASSPNTRGTGANVLTF. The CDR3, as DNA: TGCGCCAGCTCCCCCAACACCCGAGGGACAGGGGCCAACGTCCTGACTTTC.

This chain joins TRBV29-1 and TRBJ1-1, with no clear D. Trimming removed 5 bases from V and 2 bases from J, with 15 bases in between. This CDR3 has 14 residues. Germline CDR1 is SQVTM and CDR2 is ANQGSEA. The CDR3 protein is CSVTTATGNTEAFF. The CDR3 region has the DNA TGCAGCGTTACGACGGCAACCGGTAACACTGAAGCTTTCTTT.

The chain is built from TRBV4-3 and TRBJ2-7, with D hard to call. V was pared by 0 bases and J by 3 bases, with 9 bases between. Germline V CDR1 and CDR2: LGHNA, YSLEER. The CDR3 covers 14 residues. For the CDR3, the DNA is TGCGCCAGCAGCCAAGAAGGTATAGGCTACGAGCAGTACTTC. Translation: CASSQEGIGYEQYF.

The CDR3 region is CASGLRSGTAPSSYNSPLHF. For the CDR3, the DNA is TGTGCTAGTGGTCTGCGGAGCGGGACAGCTCCAAGCTCCTATAATTCACCCCTCCACTTT. The chain couples TRBV12-5 to TRBJ1-6; 7 bases agree with TRBD1. Germline loops: CDR1 LGHNT, CDR2 FRNRAP. The CDR3 has 20 residues. The junction had 16 bases not matched to a gene; V was cut back by 5 bases and J by 0 bases. Filled out from reference TRBV12-5 and TRBJ1-6, the complete variable domain reads DARVTQTPRHKVTEMGQEVTMRCQPILGHNTVFWYRQTMMQGLELLAYFRNRAPLDDSGMPKDRFSAEMPDATLATLKIQPSEPRDSAVYFCASGLRSGTAPSSYNSPLHFGNGTRLTVT.

Written as DNA, the CDR3 is TGTGCCAGCAGTTACGACAGTCCGGGGCGAGTTGTTTCCATGAACACTGAAGCTTTCTTT. This sequence encodes CASSYDSPGRVVSMNTEAFF. This sequence joins TRBV6-2 or TRBV6-3 and TRBJ1-1; D possibly corresponds to TRBD1 (5 bases). CDR1 is MNHEY, CDR2 SVGEGT, per germline. Deletions cut 2 bases from V and 0 bases from J, with 25 bases between. CDR3 length: 20 residues.

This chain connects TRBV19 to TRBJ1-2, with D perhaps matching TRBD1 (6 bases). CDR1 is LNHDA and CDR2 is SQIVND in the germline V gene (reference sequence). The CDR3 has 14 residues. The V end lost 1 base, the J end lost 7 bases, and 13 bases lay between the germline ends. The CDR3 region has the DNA TGTGCCAGTAGTATAGTACAGGGCTCCTCTGGCTACACCTTC. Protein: CASSIVQGSSGYTF. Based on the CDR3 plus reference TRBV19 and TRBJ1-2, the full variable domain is DGGITQSPKYLFRKEGQNVTLSCEQNLNHDAMYWYRQDPGQGLRLIYYSQIVNDFQKGDIAEGYSVSREKKESFPLTVTSAQKNPTAFYLCASSIVQGSSGYTFGSGTRLTVV.

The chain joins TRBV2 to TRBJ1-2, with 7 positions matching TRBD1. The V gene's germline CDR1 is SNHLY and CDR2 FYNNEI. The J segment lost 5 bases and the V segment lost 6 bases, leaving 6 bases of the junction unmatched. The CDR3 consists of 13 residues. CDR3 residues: CASRRDSLYGYTF. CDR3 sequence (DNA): TGTGCCAGCAGACGGGACAGCTTGTATGGCTACACCTTC.

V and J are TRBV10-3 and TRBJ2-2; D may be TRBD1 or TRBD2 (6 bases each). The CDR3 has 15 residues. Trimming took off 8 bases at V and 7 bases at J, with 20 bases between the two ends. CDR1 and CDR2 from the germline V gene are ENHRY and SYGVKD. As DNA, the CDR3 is TGTGCCATCCGGGCCGAAGGGGGGCTAGGCGGGGAGCTGTTTTTT. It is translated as CAIRAEGGLGGELFF.

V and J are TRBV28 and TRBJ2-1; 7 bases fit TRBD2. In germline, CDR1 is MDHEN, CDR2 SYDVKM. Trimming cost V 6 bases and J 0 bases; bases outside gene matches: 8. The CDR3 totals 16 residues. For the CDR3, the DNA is TGTGCCAGCAGCACAGTAGCGGGTGGCTCCTACAATGAGCAGTTCTTC. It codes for CASSTVAGGSYNEQFF. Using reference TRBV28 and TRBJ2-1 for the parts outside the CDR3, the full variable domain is DVKVTQSSRYLVKRTGEKVFLECVQDMDHENMFWYRQDPGLGLRLIYFSYDVKMKEKGDIPEGYSVSREKKERFSLILESASTNQTSMYLCASSTVAGGSYNEQFFGPGTRLTVL.